This T cell receptor (beta chain) originates from a study of blood T cell repertoires in COVID-19. Study as a whole: Donors in the United States, Italy and Spain gave samples during acute or convalescent COVID-19. Nucleic acid was either cDNA or gDNA, and it came from T cells, B-cell-depleted T cells, or PBMCs.

For this clone: One junction end does not reproduce the germline sequence, and a read error may be involved.

Per the study methods: Amplified reference gene primers provided the basis for estimating nucleated cell counts. Measured with immunoSEQ multiplex PCR; TCRdb has only the in-frame clones, and not every one. The DNA was the basis for D and trimming; V, J and clone size are from that table. The sample holds 200,000 to 300,000 clones, less than 90% seen once. The CDR3 loop spans 15 amino acids. CDR1 and CDR2 from the germline V gene are MNHEY and SMNVEV (reference sequence). The chain links TRBV27 to TRBJ1-5; 9 bases map to TRBD1. The sequence was collected from a man in his fifties or sixties with acute or convalescent COVID-19. Sequenced input: peripheral blood. CDR3 in DNA: TGTGCCAGCAGTGCCCCGGGACAGGGAAATCGGCCCCAGCATTTT. It translates to CASSAPGQGNRPQHF.